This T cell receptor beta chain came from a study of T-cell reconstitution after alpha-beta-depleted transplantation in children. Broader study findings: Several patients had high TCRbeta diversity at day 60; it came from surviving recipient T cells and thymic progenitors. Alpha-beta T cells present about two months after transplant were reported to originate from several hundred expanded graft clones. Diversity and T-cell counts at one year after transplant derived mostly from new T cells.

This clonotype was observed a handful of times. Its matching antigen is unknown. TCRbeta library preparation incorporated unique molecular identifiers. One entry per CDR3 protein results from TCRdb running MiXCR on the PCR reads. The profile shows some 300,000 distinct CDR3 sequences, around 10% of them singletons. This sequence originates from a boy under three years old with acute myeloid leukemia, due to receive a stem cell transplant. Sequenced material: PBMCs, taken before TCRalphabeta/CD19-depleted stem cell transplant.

The CDR3 is CATSDGRDINTGELFF. The CDR3 coding sequence is TGTGCCACCAGTGATGGCCGGGACATAAACACCGGGGAGCTGTTTTTT. The rearrangement joins TRBV24-1 to TRBJ2-2, with D possibly being TRBD1 (6 bases). With 3 bases removed from V and 2 bases from J, the gap between germline ends came to 12 bases. Germline V gene sequence: CDR1 KGHDR, CDR2 SFDVKD. The CDR3 spans 16 residues.